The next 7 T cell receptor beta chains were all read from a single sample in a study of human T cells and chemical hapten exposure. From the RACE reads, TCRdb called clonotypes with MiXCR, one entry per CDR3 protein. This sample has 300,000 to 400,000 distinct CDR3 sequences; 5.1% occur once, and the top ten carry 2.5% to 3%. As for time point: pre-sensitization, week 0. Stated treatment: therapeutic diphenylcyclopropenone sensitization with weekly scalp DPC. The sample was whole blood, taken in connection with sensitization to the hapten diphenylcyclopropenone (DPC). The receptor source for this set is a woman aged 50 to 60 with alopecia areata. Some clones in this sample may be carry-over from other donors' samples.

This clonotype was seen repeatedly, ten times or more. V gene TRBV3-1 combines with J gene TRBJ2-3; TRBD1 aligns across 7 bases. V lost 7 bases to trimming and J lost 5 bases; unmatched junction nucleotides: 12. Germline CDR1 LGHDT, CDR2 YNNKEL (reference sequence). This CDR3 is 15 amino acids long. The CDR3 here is CASNLLGQRRDTQYF. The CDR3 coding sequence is TGTGCCAGCAACCTACTGGGACAGCGAAGAGATACGCAGTATTTT.

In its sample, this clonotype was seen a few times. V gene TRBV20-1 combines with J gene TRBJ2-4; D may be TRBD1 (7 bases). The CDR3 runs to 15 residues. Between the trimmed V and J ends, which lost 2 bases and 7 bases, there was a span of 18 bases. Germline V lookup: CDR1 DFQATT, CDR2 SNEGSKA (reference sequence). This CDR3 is CSARLDREVLNIQYF. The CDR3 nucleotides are TGCAGTGCTAGACTAGACAGGGAGGTATTGAACATTCAGTACTTC.

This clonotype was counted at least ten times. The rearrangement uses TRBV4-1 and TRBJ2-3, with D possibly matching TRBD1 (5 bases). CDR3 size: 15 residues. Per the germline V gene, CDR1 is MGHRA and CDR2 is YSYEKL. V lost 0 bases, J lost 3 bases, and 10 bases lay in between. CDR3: CASSQEGHPTDTQYF. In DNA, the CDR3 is TGCGCCAGCAGCCAAGAGGGGCATCCTACAGATACGCAGTATTTT.

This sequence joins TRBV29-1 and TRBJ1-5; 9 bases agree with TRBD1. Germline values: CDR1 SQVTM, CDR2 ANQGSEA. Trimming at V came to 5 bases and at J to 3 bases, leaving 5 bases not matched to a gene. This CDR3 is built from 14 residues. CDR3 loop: CSVWTGEFNQPQHF. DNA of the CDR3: TGCAGCGTTTGGACAGGGGAGTTCAATCAGCCCCAGCATTTT.

CDR3 residues: CSVEGDRVGYNEQFF. For the CDR3, the DNA is TGCAGCGTTGAAGGGGACAGGGTGGGCTACAATGAGCAGTTCTTC. The chain uses TRBV29-1 and TRBJ2-1; 9 bases agree with TRBD1. From germline, CDR1 is SQVTM and CDR2 ANQGSEA. V was pared by 1 base and J by 3 bases, with 4 bases of the junction left unmatched. The CDR3 is made up of 15 amino acids.

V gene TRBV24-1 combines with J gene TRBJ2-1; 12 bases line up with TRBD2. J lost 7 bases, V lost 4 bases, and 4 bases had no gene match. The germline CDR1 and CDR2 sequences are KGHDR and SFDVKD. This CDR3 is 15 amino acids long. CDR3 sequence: CATSDSSGGANEQFF. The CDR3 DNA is TGTGCCACCAGTGACTCTAGCGGGGGGGCAAATGAGCAGTTCTTC.

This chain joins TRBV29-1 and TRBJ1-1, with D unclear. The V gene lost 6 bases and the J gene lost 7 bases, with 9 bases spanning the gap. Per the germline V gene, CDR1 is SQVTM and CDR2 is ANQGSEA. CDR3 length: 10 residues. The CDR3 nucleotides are TGCAGCGTGACTATGAATGAAGCTTTCTTT. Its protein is CSVTMNEAFF.